The TCR beta chain described here comes from a study of blood T cell repertoires in COVID-19. The overall study: Whether acute or convalescent, the COVID-19 samples came from the United States, Italy and Spain. In each case, the material was cDNA or gDNA derived from T cells, B-cell-depleted T cells, or PBMCs.

The V and J ends lost 2 bases and 1 base respectively, with 8 bases between them. The germline V gene has CDR1 SGHTA and CDR2 FQGNSA. The CDR3 is made up of 14 amino acids. Authors' methods: How many nucleated cells were present was estimated from reference gene primer amplification. The protocol was immunoSEQ multiplex PCR, while the TCRdb copy is restricted to in-frame clones and leaves out a portion. From that table come the V and J calls and clone size; the DNA was used to work out D and trimming. The table shows 65,000 to 80,000 clones, with 90% occurring only once. This TCR derives from a human donor in a cohort sampled during active COVID-19. The chain carries TRBV7-2 and TRBJ2-5; D not certain. The specimen sequenced was peripheral blood. The CDR3 loop reads CASSLWSVQETQYF. The CDR3 nucleotides are TGTGCCAGCAGCTTATGGTCGGTCCAAGAGACCCAGTACTTC.